These T cell receptor beta chains were read from a single sample in a study of identical twins. TCRdb used MiXCR to reprocess the 5' RACE reads, holding one entry per CDR3 protein. The sample shows hundreds of thousands of distinct CDR3 sequences, around 8.6% of them seen only once. The same data also contributed to another study, on yellow fever vaccine responses in identical twins.

Sequenced: PBMCs. Receptor source: a woman aged 18-30 years in good health. Each CDR3 is given with its conserved first and last residue.

cdr3_length	v_call	j_call	cdr3_aa
14	TRBV12-3/TRBV12-4	TRBJ2-5	CASSQQTGGGTQYF
16	TRBV7-8	TRBJ2-1	CASSLVLLAGVNEQFF
15	TRBV7-9	TRBJ2-5	CASSLAVGLQETQYF
19	TRBV28	TRBJ2-7	CASSFPVQGIAGGSLEQYF
17	TRBV28	TRBJ2-4	CASSLFRLAGGPIVQYF
15	TRBV13	TRBJ2-3	CASSKGGPSTDTQYF
15	TRBV6-5	TRBJ2-5	CASSYSRTSQETQYF
14	TRBV10-2	TRBJ2-3	CASLNPEGKDTQYF
15	TRBV18	TRBJ2-2	CASSRDRLDTGELFF
14	TRBV24-1	TRBJ2-7	CATSDTGIPYEQYF
12	TRBV3-1	TRBJ2-3	CASSSQLGTQYF
13	TRBV24-1	TRBJ2-1	CATSEGQSNEQFF
14	TRBV28	TRBJ1-2	CASSRPGANYGYTF
17	TRBV7-2	TRBJ2-1	CASSYSTSGSVNNEQFF
17	TRBV7-8	TRBJ2-7	CASSLVGAGVGGYEQYF
14	TRBV4-1	TRBJ2-5	CASSSLGGAETQYF
17	TRBV14	TRBJ2-6	CASSRTGKSSGANVLTF
14	TRBV20-1	TRBJ2-5	CSAPTGTSIETQYF
14	TRBV6-1	TRBJ2-2	CASTQGEWTGELFF
13	TRBV6-2/TRBV6-3	TRBJ2-7	CASSKTGLYEQYF
15	TRBV28	TRBJ2-7	CASSTWKTGPDGQYF
14	TRBV20-1	TRBJ2-3	CSASSRAGGDTQYF
12	TRBV5-5	TRBJ2-1	CASSFHLNEQFF
16	TRBV14	TRBJ2-7	CASSLRGGGAIYEQYF
14	TRBV11-2	TRBJ2-7	CASSCCLEGYEQYF
13	TRBV4-2	TRBJ2-5	CASSQRGEETQYF
13	TRBV27	TRBJ2-3	CASSNRWGDTQYF
14	TRBV7-9	TRBJ2-7	CASSPDILDYEQYF
16	TRBV7-3	TRBJ2-1	CASSPVGTGGNVEQFF
17	TRBV11-2	TRBJ2-7	CASSPRPGTGDLNEQYF
13	TRBV7-9	TRBJ2-7	CASSTDGSYEQYF
14	TRBV2	TRBJ2-5	CASSARTSGETQYF